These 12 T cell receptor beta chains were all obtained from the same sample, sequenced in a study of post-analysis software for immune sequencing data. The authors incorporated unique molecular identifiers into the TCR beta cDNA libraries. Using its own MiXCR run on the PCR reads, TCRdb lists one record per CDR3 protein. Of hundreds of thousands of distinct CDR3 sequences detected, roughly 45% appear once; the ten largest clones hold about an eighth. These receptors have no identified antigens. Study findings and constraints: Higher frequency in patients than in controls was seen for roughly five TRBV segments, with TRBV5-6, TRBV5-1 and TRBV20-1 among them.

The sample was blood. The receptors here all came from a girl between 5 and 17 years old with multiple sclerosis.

This CDR3 is CASSRPPGLGAREQYF. The CDR3 nucleotides are TGTGCCAGCAGTCGACCCCCCGGACTAGGGGCAAGGGAGCAGTACTTC. The V and J genes are TRBV28 and TRBJ2-7; 7 bases map to TRBD2. V dropped 5 bases and J dropped 7; count of bases not matched to a gene: 17. Germline lookup yields CDR1 MDHEN and CDR2 SYDVKM. The CDR3 totals 16 residues. Together with reference TRBV28 and TRBJ2-7, the CDR3 gives the full variable domain: DVKVTQSSRYLVKRTGEKVFLECVQDMDHENMFWYRQDPGLGLRLIYFSYDVKMKEKGDIPEGYSVSREKKERFSLILESASTNQTSMYLCASSRPPGLGAREQYFGPGTRLTVT.

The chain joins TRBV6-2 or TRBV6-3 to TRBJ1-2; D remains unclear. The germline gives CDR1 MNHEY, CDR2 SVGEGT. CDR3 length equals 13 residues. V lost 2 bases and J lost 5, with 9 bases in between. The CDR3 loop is CASSYLRGYGYTF. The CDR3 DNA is TGTGCCAGCAGTTACCTACGTGGGTATGGCTACACCTTC.

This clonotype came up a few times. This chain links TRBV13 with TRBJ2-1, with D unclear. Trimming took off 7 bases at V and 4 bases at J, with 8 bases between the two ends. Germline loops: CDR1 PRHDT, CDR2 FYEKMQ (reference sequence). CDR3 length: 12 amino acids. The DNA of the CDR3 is TGTGCCAGCACACCTCTATACAATGAGCAGTTCTTC. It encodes CASTPLYNEQFF.

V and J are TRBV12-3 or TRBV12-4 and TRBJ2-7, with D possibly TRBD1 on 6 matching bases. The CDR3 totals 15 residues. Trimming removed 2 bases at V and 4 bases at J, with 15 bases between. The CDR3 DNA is TGTGCCAGCAGTTTAACGGCAGGGGTTCTATACGAGCAGTACTTC. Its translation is CASSLTAGVLYEQYF.

The CDR3 DNA is TGTGCCAGCAGCCACCCGGGGGACGGAGTTCAGTACTTC. Translating gives CASSHPGDGVQYF. The V gene is TRBV3-1, the J gene TRBJ2-4, with TRBD2 as a possible D gene (6 bases). The CDR3 is 13 residues long. Germline loops: CDR1 LGHDT, CDR2 YNNKEL (reference sequence). V was cut by 3 bases and J by 11 bases, with 14 bases left in between.

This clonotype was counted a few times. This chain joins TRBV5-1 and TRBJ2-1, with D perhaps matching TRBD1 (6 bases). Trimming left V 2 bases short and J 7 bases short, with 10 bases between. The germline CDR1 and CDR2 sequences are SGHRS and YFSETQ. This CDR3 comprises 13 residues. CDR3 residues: CASSFGRGNEQFF. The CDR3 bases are TGCGCCAGCAGCTTTGGCAGGGGTAATGAGCAGTTCTTC.

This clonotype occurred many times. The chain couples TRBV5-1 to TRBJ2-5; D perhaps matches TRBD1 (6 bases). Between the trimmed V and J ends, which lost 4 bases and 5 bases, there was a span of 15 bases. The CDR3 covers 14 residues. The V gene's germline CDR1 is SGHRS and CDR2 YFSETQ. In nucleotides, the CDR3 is TGCGCCAGCAGCAAAACAGGGATTGGGGAGACCCAGTACTTC. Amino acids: CASSKTGIGETQYF.

For the CDR3, the DNA is TGTGCCAGCAGTTTGGCCCAGGAAAACATTCAGTACTTC. It translates to CASSLAQENIQYF. This chain connects TRBV28 to TRBJ2-4; no firm D call. Trimming took off 3 bases at V and 5 bases at J, with 8 bases between the two ends. This CDR3 spans 13 amino acids. From germline, CDR1 is MDHEN and CDR2 SYDVKM.

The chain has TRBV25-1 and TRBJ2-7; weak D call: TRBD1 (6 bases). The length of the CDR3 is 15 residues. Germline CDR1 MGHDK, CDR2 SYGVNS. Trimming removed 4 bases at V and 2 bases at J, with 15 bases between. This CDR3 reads CASSALGQITYEQYF. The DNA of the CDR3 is TGTGCCAGCAGTGCCCTCGGACAGATCACCTACGAGCAGTACTTC.

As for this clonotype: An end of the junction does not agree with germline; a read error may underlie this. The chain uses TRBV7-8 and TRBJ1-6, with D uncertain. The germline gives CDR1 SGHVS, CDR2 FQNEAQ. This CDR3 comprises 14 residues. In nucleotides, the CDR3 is TGTGCCAGCAGCTTAGGCGACAAGGGTTCACCCCCCCACTTT. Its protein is CASSLGDKGSPPHF.

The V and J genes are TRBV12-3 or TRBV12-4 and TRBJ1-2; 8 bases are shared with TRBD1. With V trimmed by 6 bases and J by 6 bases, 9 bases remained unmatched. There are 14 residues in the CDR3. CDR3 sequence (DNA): TGTGCCAGCAGCGAATCGGGACAGGCCGATGGCTACACCTTC. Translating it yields CASSESGQADGYTF.

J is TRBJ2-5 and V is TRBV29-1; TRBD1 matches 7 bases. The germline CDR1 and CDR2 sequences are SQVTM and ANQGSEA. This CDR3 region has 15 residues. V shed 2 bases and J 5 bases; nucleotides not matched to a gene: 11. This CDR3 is CSVEPLGTAGETQYF. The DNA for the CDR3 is TGCAGCGTTGAACCTCTCGGGACAGCCGGGGAGACCCAGTACTTC. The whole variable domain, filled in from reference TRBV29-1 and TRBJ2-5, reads SAVISQKPSRDICQRGTSLTIQCQVDSQVTMMFWYRQQPGQSLTLIATANQGSEATYESGFVIDKFPISRPNLTFSTLTVSNMSPEDSSIYLCSVEPLGTAGETQYFGPGTRLLVL.